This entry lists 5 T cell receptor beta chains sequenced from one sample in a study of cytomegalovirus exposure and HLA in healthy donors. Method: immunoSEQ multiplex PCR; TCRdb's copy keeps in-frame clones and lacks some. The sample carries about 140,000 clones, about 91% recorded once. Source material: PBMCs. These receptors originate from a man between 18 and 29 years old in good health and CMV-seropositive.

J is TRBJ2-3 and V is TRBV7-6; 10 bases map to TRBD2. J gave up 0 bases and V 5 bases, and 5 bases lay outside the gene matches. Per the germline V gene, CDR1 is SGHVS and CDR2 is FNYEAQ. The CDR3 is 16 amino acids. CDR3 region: CASSPQAGGSTDTQYF. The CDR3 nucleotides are TGTGCCAGCAGCCCCCAAGCGGGGGGGAGCACAGATACGCAGTATTTT. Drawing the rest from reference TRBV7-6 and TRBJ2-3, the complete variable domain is GAGVSQSPRYKVTKRGQDVALRCDPISGHVSLYWYRQALGQGPEFLTYFNYEAQQDKSGLPNDRFSAERPEGSISTLTIQRTEQRDSAMYRCASSPQAGGSTDTQYFGPGTRLTVL.

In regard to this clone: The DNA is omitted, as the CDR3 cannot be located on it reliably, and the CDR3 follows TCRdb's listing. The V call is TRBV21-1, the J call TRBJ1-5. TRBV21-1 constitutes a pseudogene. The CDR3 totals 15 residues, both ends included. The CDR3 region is CASSKWAGGNQPQHF.

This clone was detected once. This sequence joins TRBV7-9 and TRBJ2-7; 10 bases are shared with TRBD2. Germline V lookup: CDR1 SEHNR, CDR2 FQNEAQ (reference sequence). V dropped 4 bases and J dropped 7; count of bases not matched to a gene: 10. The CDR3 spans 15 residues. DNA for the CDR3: TGTGCCAGCAGCTCCGGACTAGCGGAAGGAGAGGAGCAGTACTTC. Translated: CASSSGLAEGEEQYF.

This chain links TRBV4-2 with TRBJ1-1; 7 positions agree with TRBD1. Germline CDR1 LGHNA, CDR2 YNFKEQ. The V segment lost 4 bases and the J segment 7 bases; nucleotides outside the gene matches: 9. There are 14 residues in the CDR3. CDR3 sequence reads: CASSLGKWDSEAFF. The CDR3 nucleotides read TGTGCCAGCAGCCTTGGGAAGTGGGACAGTGAAGCTTTCTTT.

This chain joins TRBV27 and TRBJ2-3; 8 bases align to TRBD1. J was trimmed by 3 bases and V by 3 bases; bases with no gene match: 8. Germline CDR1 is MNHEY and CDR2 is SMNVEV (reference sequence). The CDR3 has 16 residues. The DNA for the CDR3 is TGTGCCAGCAGTTTCCGTTGGACAGGGAGGACAGATACGCAGTATTTT. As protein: CASSFRWTGRTDTQYF.